The clone carrying this T cell receptor (beta chain) has a single count. This entry comes from a study of blood T cell repertoires in COVID-19. Across the study: Spain, Italy and the United States supplied samples that represented acute and convalescent COVID-19. PBMCs, B-cell-depleted T cells, or T cells provided the cDNA or gDNA that made up the material.

In the authors' workflow: Amplification from reference gene primers served as the basis for estimated nucleated cell counts. Produced via immunoSEQ multiplex PCR; TCRdb's table is partial and in-frame only. V and J calls and clone size are as listed in that table; D and trimming were resolved from the DNA. Among fewer than 200,000 clones, more than 75% were seen once, and the ten largest hold 5.5% to 7%. Specimen: peripheral blood. The source of this sequence is a man in his forties or fifties with active or convalescent COVID-19.

The CDR3 DNA follows: TGTGCCAGTGGACAGGGGCCGAGCTCCTACAATGAGCAGTTCTTC. It codes for CASGQGPSSYNEQFF. The chain combines TRBV27 with TRBJ2-1; 9 bases agree with TRBD1. The CDR3 is made up of 15 amino acids. Per the germline V gene, CDR1 is MNHEY and CDR2 is SMNVEV (reference sequence). The junction had 6 bases not matched to a gene; V was cut back by 9 bases and J by 0 bases.